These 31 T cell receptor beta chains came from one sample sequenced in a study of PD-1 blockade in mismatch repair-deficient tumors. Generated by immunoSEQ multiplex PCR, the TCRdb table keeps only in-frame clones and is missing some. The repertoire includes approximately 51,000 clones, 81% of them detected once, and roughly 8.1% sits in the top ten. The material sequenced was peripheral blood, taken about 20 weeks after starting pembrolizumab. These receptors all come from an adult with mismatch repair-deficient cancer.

DNA for the CDR3: TGTGCCAGCTCATCCGGGACGGCGGGAACCGGGGAGCTGTTTTTT. Its protein is CASSSGTAGTGELFF. The rearrangement links TRBV18 to TRBJ2-2, with D perhaps matching TRBD2 (6 bases). This CDR3 is 15 amino acids long. Trimming stripped 5 bases from V and 5 bases from J, with 15 bases between. Germline V CDR1 and CDR2: KGHSH, LQKENI.

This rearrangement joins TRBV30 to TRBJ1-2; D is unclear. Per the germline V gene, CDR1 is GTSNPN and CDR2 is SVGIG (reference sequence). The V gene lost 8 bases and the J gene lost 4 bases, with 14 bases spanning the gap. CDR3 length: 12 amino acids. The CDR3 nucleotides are TGTGCCGGGCCATCCCCGACCTATGGCTACACCTTC. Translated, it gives CAGPSPTYGYTF.

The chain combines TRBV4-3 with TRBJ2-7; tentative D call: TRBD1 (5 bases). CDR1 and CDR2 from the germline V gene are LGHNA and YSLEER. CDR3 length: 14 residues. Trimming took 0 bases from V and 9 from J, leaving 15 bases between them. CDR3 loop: CASSQDVTGRGQYF. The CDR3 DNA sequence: TGCGCCAGCAGCCAAGATGTTACAGGCCGCGGGCAGTACTTC.

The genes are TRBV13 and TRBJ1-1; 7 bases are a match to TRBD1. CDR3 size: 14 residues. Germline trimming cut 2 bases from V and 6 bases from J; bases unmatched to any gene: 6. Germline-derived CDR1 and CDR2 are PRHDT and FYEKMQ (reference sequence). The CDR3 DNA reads TGTGCCAGCAGCTTATCGCAGGGGGTCCCTGAAGCTTTCTTT. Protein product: CASSLSQGVPEAFF. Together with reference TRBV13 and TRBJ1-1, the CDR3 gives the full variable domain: AAGVIQSPRHLIKEKRETATLKCYPIPRHDTVYWYQQGPGQDPQFLISFYEKMQSDKGSIPDRFSAQQFSDYHSELNMSSLELGDSALYFCASSLSQGVPEAFFGQGTRLTVV.

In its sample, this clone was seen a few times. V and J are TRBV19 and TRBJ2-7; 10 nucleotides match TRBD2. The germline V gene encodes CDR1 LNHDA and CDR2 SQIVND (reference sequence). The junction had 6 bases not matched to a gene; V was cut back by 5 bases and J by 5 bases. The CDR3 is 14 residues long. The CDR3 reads CASSASAGGDEQYF. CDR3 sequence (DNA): TGTGCCAGTAGTGCCTCAGCGGGAGGGGACGAGCAGTACTTC.

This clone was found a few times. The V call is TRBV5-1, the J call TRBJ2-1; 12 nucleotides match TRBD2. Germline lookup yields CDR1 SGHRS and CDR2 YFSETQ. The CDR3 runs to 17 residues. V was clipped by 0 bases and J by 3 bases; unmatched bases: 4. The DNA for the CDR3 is TGCGCCAGCAGCTTGGAGACTAGCGGGAGAATCTACAATGAGCAGTTCTTC. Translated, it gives CASSLETSGRIYNEQFF. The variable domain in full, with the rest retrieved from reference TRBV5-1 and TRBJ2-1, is KAGVTQTPRYLIKTRGQQVTLSCSPISGHRSVSWYQQTPGQGLQFLFEYFSETQRNKGNFPGRFSGRQFSNSRSEMNVSTLELGDSALYLCASSLETSGRIYNEQFFGPGTRLTVL.

CDR3 nucleotides: TGTGCCAGCAGTGCCGGACCCTACAATGAGCAGTTCTTC. Its protein is CASSAGPYNEQFF. This chain uses TRBV28 with TRBJ2-1; D gene unclear. The V end was cut by 5 bases, the J end by 2 bases, with 7 bases between. The CDR3 covers 13 residues. CDR1 is MDHEN, CDR2 SYDVKM, per germline.

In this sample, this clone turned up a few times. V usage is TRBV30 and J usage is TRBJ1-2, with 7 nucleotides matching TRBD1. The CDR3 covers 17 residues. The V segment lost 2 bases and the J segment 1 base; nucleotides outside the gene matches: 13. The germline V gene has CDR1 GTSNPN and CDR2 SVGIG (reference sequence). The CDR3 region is CAWSTGTVVKFNYGYTF. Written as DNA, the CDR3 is TGTGCCTGGAGTACCGGGACAGTCGTCAAATTTAACTATGGCTACACCTTC.

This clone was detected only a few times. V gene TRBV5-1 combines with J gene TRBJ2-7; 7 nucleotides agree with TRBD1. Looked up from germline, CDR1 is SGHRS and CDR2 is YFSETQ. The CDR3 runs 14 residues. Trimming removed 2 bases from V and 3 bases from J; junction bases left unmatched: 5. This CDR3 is CASSFKGGGYEQYF. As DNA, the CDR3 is TGCGCCAGCAGCTTTAAAGGGGGCGGCTACGAGCAGTACTTC. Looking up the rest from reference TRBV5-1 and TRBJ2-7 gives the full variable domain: KAGVTQTPRYLIKTRGQQVTLSCSPISGHRSVSWYQQTPGQGLQFLFEYFSETQRNKGNFPGRFSGRQFSNSRSEMNVSTLELGDSALYLCASSFKGGGYEQYFGPGTRLTVT.

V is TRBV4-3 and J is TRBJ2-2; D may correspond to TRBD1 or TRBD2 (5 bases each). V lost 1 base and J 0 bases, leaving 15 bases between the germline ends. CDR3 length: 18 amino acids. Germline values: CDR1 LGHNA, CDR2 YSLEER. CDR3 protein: CASSQAEGTQTNTGELFF. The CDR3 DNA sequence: TGCGCCAGCAGCCAAGCTGAAGGGACCCAGACGAACACCGGGGAGCTGTTTTTT.

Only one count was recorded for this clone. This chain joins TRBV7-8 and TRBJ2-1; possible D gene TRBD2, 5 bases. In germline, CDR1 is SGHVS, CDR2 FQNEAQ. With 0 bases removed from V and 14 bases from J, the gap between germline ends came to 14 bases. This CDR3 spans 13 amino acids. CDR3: CASSLASRTGEFF. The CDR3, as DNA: TGTGCCAGCAGCTTAGCATCTCGGACTGGTGAGTTCTTC.

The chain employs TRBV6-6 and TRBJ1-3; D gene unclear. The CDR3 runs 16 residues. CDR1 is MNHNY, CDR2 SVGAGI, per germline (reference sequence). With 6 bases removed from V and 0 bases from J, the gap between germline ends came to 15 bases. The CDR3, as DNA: TGTGCCAGCAGCCCCCGGGGAGCCCACTCTGGAAACACCATATATTTT. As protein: CASSPRGAHSGNTIYF.

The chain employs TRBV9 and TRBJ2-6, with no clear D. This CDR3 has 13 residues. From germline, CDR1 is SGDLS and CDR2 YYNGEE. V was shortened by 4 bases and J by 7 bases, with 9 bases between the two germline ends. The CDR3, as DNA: TGTGCCAGCAGCCTATACGGAGCCAACGTCCTGACTTTC. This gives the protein CASSLYGANVLTF.

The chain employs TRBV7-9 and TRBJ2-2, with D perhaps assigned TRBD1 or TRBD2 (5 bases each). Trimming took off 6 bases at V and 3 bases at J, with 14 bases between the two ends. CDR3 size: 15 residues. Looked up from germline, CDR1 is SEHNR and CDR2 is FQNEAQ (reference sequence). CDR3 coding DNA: TGTGCCAGCAGTTTCCTCGTGGGGGACACCGGGGAGCTGTTTTTT. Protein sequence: CASSFLVGDTGELFF.

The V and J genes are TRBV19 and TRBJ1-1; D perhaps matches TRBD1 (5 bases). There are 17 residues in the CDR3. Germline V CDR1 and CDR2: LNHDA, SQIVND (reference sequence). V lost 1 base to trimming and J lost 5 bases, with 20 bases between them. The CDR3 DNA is TGTGCCAGTAGTATAGGCCCCCTTCGGGAGGGGATGACTGAAGCTTTCTTT. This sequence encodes CASSIGPLREGMTEAFF. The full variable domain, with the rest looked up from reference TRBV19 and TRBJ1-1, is DGGITQSPKYLFRKEGQNVTLSCEQNLNHDAMYWYRQDPGQGLRLIYYSQIVNDFQKGDIAEGYSVSREKKESFPLTVTSAQKNPTAFYLCASSIGPLREGMTEAFFGQGTRLTVV.

The CDR3 is CASSPTTGGFVSEAFF. The CDR3 DNA sequence: TGTGCCAGTAGTCCTACAACAGGGGGCTTTGTGTCTGAAGCTTTCTTT. V and J are TRBV19 and TRBJ1-1; 9 nucleotides align to TRBD1. Trimming at V came to 5 bases and at J to 6 bases, leaving 13 bases not matched to a gene. Germline loops: CDR1 LNHDA, CDR2 SQIVND (reference sequence). This CDR3 has 16 amino acids.

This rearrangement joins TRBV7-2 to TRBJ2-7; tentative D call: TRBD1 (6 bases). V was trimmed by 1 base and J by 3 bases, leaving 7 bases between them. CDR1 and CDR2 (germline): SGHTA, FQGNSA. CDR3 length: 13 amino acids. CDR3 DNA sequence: TGTGCCAGCAGCTTAGGGGGGCTCTACGAGCAGTACTTC. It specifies CASSLGGLYEQYF.

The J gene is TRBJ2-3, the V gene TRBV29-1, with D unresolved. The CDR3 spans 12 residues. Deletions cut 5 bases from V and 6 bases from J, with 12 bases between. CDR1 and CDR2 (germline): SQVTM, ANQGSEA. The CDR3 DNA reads TGCAGCGTTATCCCACCCGGGGATACGCAGTATTTT. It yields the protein CSVIPPGDTQYF.

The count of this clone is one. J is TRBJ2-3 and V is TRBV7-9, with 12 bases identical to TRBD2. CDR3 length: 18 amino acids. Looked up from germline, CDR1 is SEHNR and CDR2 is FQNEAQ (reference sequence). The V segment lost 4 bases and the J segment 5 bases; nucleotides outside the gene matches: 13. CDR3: CASSSTSGSSNWEDTQYF. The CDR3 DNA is TGTGCCAGCAGCTCGACTAGCGGGAGTTCTAATTGGGAAGATACGCAGTATTTT.

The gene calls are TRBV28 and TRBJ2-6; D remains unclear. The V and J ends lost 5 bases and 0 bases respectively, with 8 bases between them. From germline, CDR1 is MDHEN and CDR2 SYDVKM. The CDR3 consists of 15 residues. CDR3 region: CASSRESSGANVLTF. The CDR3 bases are TGTGCCAGCAGTCGAGAGAGCTCTGGGGCCAACGTCCTGACTTTC.

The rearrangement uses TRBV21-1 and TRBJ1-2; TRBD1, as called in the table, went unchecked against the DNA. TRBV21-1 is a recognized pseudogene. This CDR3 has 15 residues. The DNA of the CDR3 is TGTGCCAGCGGACCGGGACAGGGGCCCAACTATGGCTACACCTTC. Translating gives CASGPGQGPNYGYTF.

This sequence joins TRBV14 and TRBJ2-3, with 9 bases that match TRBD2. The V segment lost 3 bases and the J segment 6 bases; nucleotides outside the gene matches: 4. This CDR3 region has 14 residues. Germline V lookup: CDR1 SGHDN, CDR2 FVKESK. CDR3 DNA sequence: TGTGCCAGCAGCCACCGCGGGAGGGCCGATACGCAGTATTTT. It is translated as CASSHRGRADTQYF.

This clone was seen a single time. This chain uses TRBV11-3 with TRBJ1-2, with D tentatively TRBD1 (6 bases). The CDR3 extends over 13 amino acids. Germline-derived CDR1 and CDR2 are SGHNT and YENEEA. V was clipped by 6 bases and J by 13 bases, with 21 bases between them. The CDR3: CASRYRDTVAPTF. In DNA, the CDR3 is TGTGCCAGCAGATACCGGGACACGGTCGCTCCCACCTTC.

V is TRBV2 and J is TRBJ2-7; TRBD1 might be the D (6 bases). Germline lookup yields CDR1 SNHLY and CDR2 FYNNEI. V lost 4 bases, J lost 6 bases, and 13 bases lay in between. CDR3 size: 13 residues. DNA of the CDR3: TGTGCCAGCAGTGTAACAGGGAATGGCGAGCAGTACTTC. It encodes CASSVTGNGEQYF.

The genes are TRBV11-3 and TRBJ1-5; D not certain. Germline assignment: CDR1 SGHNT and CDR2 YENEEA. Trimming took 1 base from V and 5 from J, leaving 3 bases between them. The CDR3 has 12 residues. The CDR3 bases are TGTGCCAGCAGCTTAGTGGATCAGCCCCAGCATTTT. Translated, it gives CASSLVDQPQHF.

The DNA of the CDR3 is TGTGCCAGTAGTACTAGCGGGACGAACACCGGGGAGCTGTTTTTT. It yields the protein CASSTSGTNTGELFF. The chain uses TRBV19 and TRBJ2-2, with 9 nucleotides matching TRBD2. CDR3 length: 15 residues. After removal of 4 bases from V and 0 bases from J, the junction contained 0 bases not matched to a gene. Looked up from germline, CDR1 is LNHDA and CDR2 is SQIVND (reference sequence).

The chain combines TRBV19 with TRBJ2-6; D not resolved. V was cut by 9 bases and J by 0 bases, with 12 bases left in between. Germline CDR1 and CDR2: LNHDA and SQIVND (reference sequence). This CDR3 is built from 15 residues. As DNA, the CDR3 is TGTGCCAGCTCGATTCTCAGCTCTGGGGCCAACGTCCTGACTTTC. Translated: CASSILSSGANVLTF.

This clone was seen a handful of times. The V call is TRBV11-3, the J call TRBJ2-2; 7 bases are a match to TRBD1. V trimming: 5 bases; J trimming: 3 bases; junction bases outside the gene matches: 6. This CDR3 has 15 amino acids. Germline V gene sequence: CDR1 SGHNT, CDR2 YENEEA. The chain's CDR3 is CASSLRQGYTGELFF. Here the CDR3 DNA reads TGTGCCAGCAGCCTCCGACAGGGTTACACCGGGGAGCTGTTTTTT.

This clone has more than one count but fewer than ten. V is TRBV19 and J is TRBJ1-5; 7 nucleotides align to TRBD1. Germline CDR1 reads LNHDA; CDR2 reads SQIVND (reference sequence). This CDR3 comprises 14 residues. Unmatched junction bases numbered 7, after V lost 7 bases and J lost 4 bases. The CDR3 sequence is CASNPWTGNQPQHF. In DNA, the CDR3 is TGTGCCAGTAACCCCTGGACAGGTAATCAGCCCCAGCATTTT.

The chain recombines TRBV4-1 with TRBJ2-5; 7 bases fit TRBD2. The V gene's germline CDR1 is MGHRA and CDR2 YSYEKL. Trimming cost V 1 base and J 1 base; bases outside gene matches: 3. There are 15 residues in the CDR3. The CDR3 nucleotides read TGCGCCAGCAGCCAAGGGGCTAGCGGCCAAGAGACCCAGTACTTC. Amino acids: CASSQGASGQETQYF.

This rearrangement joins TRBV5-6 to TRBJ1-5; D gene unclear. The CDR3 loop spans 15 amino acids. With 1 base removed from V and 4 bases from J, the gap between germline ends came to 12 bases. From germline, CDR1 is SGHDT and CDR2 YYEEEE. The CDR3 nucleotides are TGTGCCAGCAGCTTGAGTATTACAGAAAATCAGCCCCAGCATTTT. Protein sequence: CASSLSITENQPQHF.